The 7 T cell receptor beta chains in this list originate from one sample, sequenced in a study of CD8 T cells in Susac syndrome. RNA totalling roughly 0.45 to 1 ug underwent reverse transcription with random hexamers. Using its own MiXCR run on the immunoSEQ multiplex PCR reads, TCRdb lists one record per CDR3 protein. The sample records 170,000 or so distinct CDR3 sequences, more than 95% being singletons. The specimen was CD4+ T cells from PBMCs. Every receptor here comes from a human donor with Susac syndrome.

The chain recombines TRBV9 with TRBJ2-1; possibly TRBD1 or TRBD2 for D (5 bases each). V gave up 1 base and J gave up 3 bases, with 11 bases separating them. CDR1 and CDR2 from the germline V gene are SGDLS and YYNGEE. The CDR3 runs 15 residues. DNA for the CDR3: TGTGCCAGCAGCGTACAAGCGGACAACTACAATGAGCAGTTCTTC. It encodes CASSVQADNYNEQFF.

The gene calls are TRBV20-1 and TRBJ2-1, with unresolved D. Germline V lookup: CDR1 DFQATT, CDR2 SNEGSKA (reference sequence). The V end was cut by 3 bases, the J end by 4 bases, with 4 bases between. The CDR3 length is 11 residues. The CDR3 sequence: CSARGYNEQFF. CDR3 sequence (DNA): TGCAGTGCTAGGGGGTACAATGAGCAGTTCTTC.

The chain employs TRBV5-1 and TRBJ1-1; a weak D match, TRBD1 (6 bases). The CDR3 loop spans 14 amino acids. CDR1 is SGHRS and CDR2 is YFSETQ in the germline V gene. The V end lost 6 bases, the J end lost 1 base, and 13 bases lay between the germline ends. CDR3 sequence (DNA): TGCGCCAGCAAGACGTTGGGACAGAACACTGAAGCTTTCTTT. This sequence encodes CASKTLGQNTEAFF.

V is TRBV29-1 and J is TRBJ1-2; D possibly corresponds to TRBD1 (5 bases). V shed 4 bases and J shed 6 bases, with 12 bases lying between them. Germline V lookup: CDR1 SQVTM, CDR2 ANQGSEA. This CDR3 is built from 12 residues. DNA for the CDR3: TGCAGCGTTGGATCGGGGGACCATGGCTACACCTTC. This codes for CSVGSGDHGYTF.

The genes are TRBV24-1 and TRBJ2-5, with D possibly matching TRBD1 (6 bases). The germline CDR1 and CDR2 sequences are KGHDR and SFDVKD. Deletions cut 5 bases from V and 6 bases from J, with 15 bases between. The CDR3 is made up of 14 amino acids. In DNA form, the CDR3 reads TGTGCCACCAGTGCCCTCGGGCAGGGGCAGACCCAGTACTTC. Encoded protein: CATSALGQGQTQYF.

A single count supports this clonotype. The chain combines TRBV30 with TRBJ2-7; D is possibly TRBD1 (5 bases). CDR3 length: 14 amino acids. Germline loops: CDR1 GTSNPN, CDR2 SVGIG (reference sequence). Trimming cost V 4 bases and J 2 bases, with 15 bases left between them. The CDR3 reads CAWKRRGLTYEQYF. CDR3 bases: TGTGCCTGGAAACGTAGGGGCCTAACCTACGAGCAGTACTTC.

V gene TRBV29-1 combines with J gene TRBJ2-3, with 9 bases fitting TRBD1. Germline assignment: CDR1 SQVTM and CDR2 ANQGSEA. CDR3 length: 16 residues. The ends lost 3 bases at V and 2 bases at J; junction bases unmatched: 9. The CDR3 DNA is TGCAGCGTTGATCGGGGACAGGGTGGAACCACAGATACGCAGTATTTT. Its protein is CSVDRGQGGTTDTQYF.